A single sample is the source of the 2 T cell receptor beta chains below, sequenced in a study of blood T cells in healthy people across ages. Using a J-beta primer mix together with a sample-barcoded 5' primer, a second PCR was run for roughly 6 to 12 cycles. From the 5' RACE reads, TCRdb called clonotypes with MiXCR, one entry per CDR3 protein. This table holds some 1.6 million distinct CDR3 sequences, 34% found once. Sequencing used blood. Receptors were obtained from a woman aged 30 to 39 in good health.

The chain combines TRBV11-3 with TRBJ1-5; D perhaps matches TRBD1 (5 bases). CDR3 length equals 14 residues. The germline V gene has CDR1 SGHNT and CDR2 YENEEA. Trimming removed 0 bases at V and 5 bases at J, with 8 bases between. CDR3 in DNA: TGTGCCAGCAGCTTAGAGACAGAGGATCAGCCCCAGCATTTT. It is translated as CASSLETEDQPQHF. The whole variable domain, filled in from reference TRBV11-3 and TRBJ1-5, reads EAGVVQSPRYKIIEKKQPVAFWCNPISGHNTLYWYLQNLGQGPELLIRYENEEAVDDSQLPKDRFSAERLKGVDSTLKIQPAELGDSAVYLCASSLETEDQPQHFGDGTRLSIL.

The chain carries TRBV4-1 and TRBJ1-2, with D hard to call. Germline CDR1 MGHRA, CDR2 YSYEKL. This CDR3 contains 18 residues. V lost 0 bases to trimming and J lost 8 bases, with 25 bases between them. The CDR3 here is CASSQDWSGGSRRPGYTF. CDR3 coding DNA: TGCGCCAGCAGCCAAGATTGGAGCGGAGGCAGTCGCCGTCCAGGCTACACCTTC.